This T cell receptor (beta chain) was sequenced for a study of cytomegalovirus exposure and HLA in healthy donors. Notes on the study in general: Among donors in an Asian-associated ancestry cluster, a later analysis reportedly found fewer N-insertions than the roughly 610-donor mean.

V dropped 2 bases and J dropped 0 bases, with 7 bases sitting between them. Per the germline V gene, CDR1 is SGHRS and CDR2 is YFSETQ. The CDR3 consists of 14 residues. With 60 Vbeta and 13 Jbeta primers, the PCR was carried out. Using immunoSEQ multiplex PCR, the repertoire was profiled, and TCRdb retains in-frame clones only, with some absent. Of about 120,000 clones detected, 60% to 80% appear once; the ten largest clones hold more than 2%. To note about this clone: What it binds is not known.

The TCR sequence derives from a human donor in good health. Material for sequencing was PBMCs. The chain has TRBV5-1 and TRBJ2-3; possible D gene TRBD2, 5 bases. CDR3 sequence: CASSFGSSTDTQYF. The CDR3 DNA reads TGCGCCAGCAGCTTTGGGAGTAGCACAGATACGCAGTATTTT.